In its sample, the clone carrying this T cell receptor beta chain was seen a few times. The antigen remains unidentified. The data derive from a study of quantifying T cell responses using KT2 cells. Study-level background: cDNA was made from DNase-treated RNA using alpha and beta constant primers. A predetermined fluorescence threshold ended the second PCR, run as a qPCR.

An oligo carrying a UMI was ligated to the cDNA 3' end. An equimolar mix of RC1.1 and RC1.2 primed the beta chain across TRBC1 and TRBC2. One entry per CDR3 protein, called by TCRdb with MiXCR from the UMI-ligation and nested PCR reads. In the table there are tens of thousands of distinct CDR3 sequences, roughly an eighth of which are singletons. V was pared by 1 base and J by 0 bases, with 7 bases between. CDR1 is LGHNA, CDR2 YNFKEQ, per germline. The CDR3 covers 16 residues. KT2, a clone with a known TCR, was spiked into unfractionated PBMC. General study results and limits: The number of KT2 alpha and beta sequences was a linear function of input KT2 cells.

This sequence originates from a human donor. V is TRBV4-2 and J is TRBJ2-6; perhaps TRBD1 as D (5 bases). Specimen: PBMCs spiked with cells of the T cell clone KT2. CDR3 amino acids: CASSQGTNSGANVLTF. The CDR3 region has the DNA TGTGCCAGCAGCCAAGGGACAAACTCTGGGGCCAACGTCCTGACTTTC.